Below, 14 T cell receptor beta chains from the same sample are listed, as sequenced in a study of T cell responses to AZD1222 COVID-19 vaccine (dated by TCRdb to the early 2020s). The library was produced with the immunoSEQ multiplex PCR assay. The source is immuneACCESS, and TCRdb retained only in-frame sequences with V and J called. Part of the clones is not carried over; for the studies checked, unresolved V genes explain less than half of this, and the remainder is unexplained. The sample table lists 120,000 or so clones, 88% of them with a count of one. 3.5% to 4% of the sample is held by the ten biggest clonotypes. In light of the paper, this sample's time point label describes: about 28 days (+/-7) after the second vaccine dose. The sample consisted of peripheral blood, taken 28 days after the second AZD1222 dose. Receptor source: an adult who received the AZD1222 COVID-19 vaccine.

The chain links TRBV29-1 to TRBJ2-1; 9 bases are shared with TRBD2. The CDR3 consists of 18 residues. From germline, CDR1 is SQVTM and CDR2 ANQGSEA. Germline trimming cut 4 bases from V and 3 bases from J; bases unmatched to any gene: 16. The CDR3 sequence is CSVGGLAGMDLNYNEQFF. CDR3 in DNA: TGCAGCGTTGGAGGGCTAGCGGGAATGGACCTAAACTACAATGAGCAGTTCTTC.

The rearrangement joins TRBV7-2 to TRBJ1-2, with 10 bases lining up with TRBD1. The V gene's germline CDR1 is SGHTA and CDR2 FQGNSA. The CDR3 length is 14 residues. V dropped 5 bases and J dropped 7; count of bases not matched to a gene: 7. This chain's CDR3 is CASSLGTGEAGYTF. In DNA form, the CDR3 reads TGTGCCAGCAGCCTAGGGACAGGGGAGGCTGGCTACACCTTC.

The chain carries TRBV4-1 and TRBJ1-1; TRBD1 matches 7 bases. CDR1 and CDR2 from the germline V gene are MGHRA and YSYEKL. The V segment lost 2 bases and the J segment 1 base; nucleotides outside the gene matches: 4. The CDR3 is 15 residues long. CDR3 nucleotides: TGCGCCAGCAGCCAATACAGGGGCGGGAACACTGAAGCTTTCTTT. Encoded protein: CASSQYRGGNTEAFF.

This chain links TRBV30 with TRBJ1-5, with D possibly being TRBD1 (6 bases). The CDR3 covers 15 residues. CDR1 GTSNPN and CDR2 SVGIG come from the germline V gene (reference sequence). V lost 3 bases to trimming and J lost 5 bases, with 17 bases between them. The CDR3 DNA reads TGTGCCTGGAGCGCCGGGACAAGTTTATATCAGCCCCAGCATTTT. It translates to CAWSAGTSLYQPQHF.

The chain employs TRBV6-6 and TRBJ2-7; D gene unclear. Germline CDR1 and CDR2: MNHNY and SVGAGI (reference sequence). V was cut by 0 bases and J by 3 bases, with 9 bases left in between. The CDR3 extends over 14 amino acids. The CDR3 coding sequence is TGTGCCAGCAGTTACTCTGAATTTAACTACGAGCAGTACTTC. Encoded protein: CASSYSEFNYEQYF.

Only a few counts were recorded for this clone. This chain's CDR3 is CASSQTGGPRTYEQYF. CDR3 nucleotides: TGTGCCAGCAGCCAAACCGGAGGGCCCCGAACCTACGAGCAGTACTTC. This chain uses TRBV4-2 with TRBJ2-7, with a weak D call TRBD2 (6 bases). The CDR3 sequence is 16 residues long. V was trimmed by 2 bases and J by 2 bases, leaving 16 bases between them. CDR1 and CDR2 from the germline V gene are LGHNA and YNFKEQ.

The chain carries TRBV12-3 or TRBV12-4 and TRBJ1-2; TRBD1 matches 8 bases. V was clipped by 8 bases and J by 5 bases; unmatched bases: 7. The CDR3 runs 13 residues. The CDR3 coding sequence is TGTGCCAGCCGTACGACAGGGGATTATGGCTACACCTTC. Amino acids: CASRTTGDYGYTF.

This chain uses TRBV11-2 with TRBJ1-1; possibly TRBD1 for D (5 bases). The CDR3 loop spans 17 amino acids. Germline CDR1 and CDR2: SGHAT and FQNNGV. The germline V and J ends were trimmed by 1 base and 4 bases, with 19 bases remaining between them. In DNA form, the CDR3 reads TGTGCCAGCAGCTTAGTCCCCCCCTTAGGGGCCGGCACTGAAGCTTTCTTT. It yields the protein CASSLVPPLGAGTEAFF.

The chain uses TRBV10-2 and TRBJ2-2; no clear D. The CDR3 runs 13 residues. CDR1 and CDR2 (germline): WSHSY, SAAADI. Between the trimmed V and J ends, which lost 6 bases and 6 bases, there was a span of 11 bases. The CDR3, as DNA: TGCGCCAGCAGCGCTAACCCGGCCGGGGAGCTGTTTTTT. Its translation is CASSANPAGELFF.

The table lists this clone with a count of one. The chain has TRBV11-2 and TRBJ2-7; 11 nucleotides match TRBD2. CDR1 and CDR2 (germline): SGHAT, FQNNGV. The junction had 6 bases not matched to a gene; V was cut back by 5 bases and J by 0 bases. This CDR3 has 16 amino acids. Written as DNA, the CDR3 is TGTGCCAGCAGCCGGACCCTAGCGGGAGGCTCCTACGAGCAGTACTTC. Its translation is CASSRTLAGGSYEQYF.

This clone has just a few counts. The chain combines TRBV6-6 with TRBJ1-6; D uncertain. CDR3 length: 15 residues. Germline CDR1 and CDR2: MNHNY and SVGAGI (reference sequence). Trimming stripped 2 bases from V and 3 bases from J, with 8 bases between. This CDR3 reads CASSYDGDYNSPLHF. The CDR3 nucleotides read TGTGCCAGCAGTTACGATGGAGACTATAATTCACCCCTCCACTTT.

The genes are TRBV6-5 and TRBJ1-2; perhaps TRBD1 as D (5 bases). CDR3 length: 16 amino acids. Germline V CDR1 and CDR2: MNHEY, SVGAGI. Trimming removed 4 bases from V and 7 bases from J, with 22 bases in between. CDR3 DNA sequence: TGTGCCAGCAGTTCTCCCCTTACCCGGGGGGGAGGTGGCTACACCTTC. Residues: CASSSPLTRGGGGYTF.

The genes are TRBV6-5 and TRBJ2-5; tentative D call: TRBD1 (6 bases). This CDR3 has 15 amino acids. Germline CDR1 reads MNHEY; CDR2 reads SVGAGI. V was trimmed by 5 bases and J by 5 bases, leaving 18 bases between them. The DNA of the CDR3 is TGTGCCAGCAGTCCACCCGGGACACCGGGGGAGACCCAGTACTTC. It specifies CASSPPGTPGETQYF.

This chain uses TRBV7-7 with TRBJ2-5; 11 positions agree with TRBD2. Losses at the gene ends were 5 bases for V and 5 bases for J; bases not matched to a gene: 4. The CDR3 extends over 14 amino acids. CDR1 is SSHAT and CDR2 is FNYEAQ in the germline V gene (reference sequence). DNA for the CDR3: TGTGCCAGCAGCGGTAGCGGGGGGGAGGAGACCCAGTACTTC. Protein sequence: CASSGSGGEETQYF. The entire variable domain, with the rest obtained from reference TRBV7-7 and TRBJ2-5, is as follows: GAGVSQSPRYKVTKRGQDVTLRCDPISSHATLYWYQQALGQGPEFLTYFNYEAQPDKSGLPSDRFSAERPEGSISTLTIQRTEQRDSAMYRCASSGSGGEETQYFGPGTRLLVL.